Shown below are 25 T cell receptor beta chains from a single sample sequenced in a study of control samples from healthy donors and cancer patients. Assay: immunoSEQ multiplex PCR; the TCRdb copy retains only in-frame clones and omits some. The sample records under 150,000 clones, 85% to 95% being singletons. Sequenced material: PBMCs. The receptors shown here come from a middle-aged man with head and neck cancer.

CDR3 amino acids: CASSLMVNTEAFF. The DNA for the CDR3 is TGTGCCAGCAGTTTAATGGTGAACACTGAAGCTTTCTTT. The V gene is TRBV12-3 or TRBV12-4, the J gene TRBJ1-1; no clear D. Between the trimmed V and J ends, which lost 2 bases and 0 bases, there was a span of 4 bases. The CDR3 has 13 residues.

The rearrangement uses TRBV3-1 (or the pseudogene TRBV3-2) and TRBJ1-5; D not certain. Trimming took off 1 base at V and 0 bases at J, with 19 bases between the two ends. Germline CDR1 LGHDT, CDR2 YNNKEL (reference sequence). The CDR3 length is 19 residues. The CDR3 here is CASSQGSSNPRDSNQPQHF. CDR3 DNA sequence: TGTGCCAGCAGCCAAGGGTCGTCCAATCCTAGGGATAGCAATCAGCCCCAGCATTTT.

V usage is TRBV7-9 and J usage is TRBJ1-1; D gene unclear. This CDR3 spans 12 amino acids. V was shortened by 1 base and J by 7 bases, with 7 bases between the two germline ends. Per germline, CDR1 SEHNR and CDR2 FQNEAQ (reference sequence). The CDR3 DNA reads as TGTGCCAGCAGCTTAGAGGGTTTTGAAGCTTTCTTT. The encoded protein is CASSLEGFEAFF.

The chain employs TRBV20-1 and TRBJ2-7, with D unclear. The V gene's germline CDR1 is DFQATT and CDR2 SNEGSKA (reference sequence). The CDR3 runs 11 residues. V lost 5 bases to trimming and J lost 0 bases, with 5 bases between them. In DNA form, the CDR3 reads TGCAGTGCTTGGTTCTCCTACGAGCAGTACTTC. This gives the protein CSAWFSYEQYF.

CDR3 DNA: TGTGCCAGCAGTTTCACTGAAGCTTTCTTT. It yields the protein CASSFTEAFF. The chain has TRBV28 and TRBJ1-1, with no clear D. Germline V gene data show CDR1 as MDHEN and CDR2 as SYDVKM. This CDR3 region has 10 residues. V lost 3 bases, J lost 4 bases, and 0 bases lay in between.

The chain employs TRBV2 and TRBJ2-4; D gene ambiguous. The CDR3 runs to 15 residues. V was pared by 1 base and J by 0 bases, with 7 bases between. The V gene's germline CDR1 is SNHLY and CDR2 FYNNEI. In DNA form, the CDR3 reads TGTGCCAGCAGTGAAGATATACTAGCCAAAAACATTCAGTACTTC. Translated, it gives CASSEDILAKNIQYF.

Of note for this clone: Other DNA sequences in this specimen translate into the identical CDR3. The rearrangement links TRBV13 to TRBJ2-7; D not certain. Trimming took off 0 bases at V and 3 bases at J, with 6 bases between the two ends. The germline V gene encodes CDR1 PRHDT and CDR2 FYEKMQ (reference sequence). This CDR3 has 13 residues. The DNA of the CDR3 is TGTGCCAGCAGCTTAGGCACAGACTACGAGCAGTACTTC. Its translation is CASSLGTDYEQYF. Drawing the rest from reference TRBV13 and TRBJ2-7, the complete variable domain is AAGVIQSPRHLIKEKRETATLKCYPIPRHDTVYWYQQGPGQDPQFLISFYEKMQSDKGSIPDRFSAQQFSDYHSELNMSSLELGDSALYFCASSLGTDYEQYFGPGTRLTVT.

The V gene is TRBV10-3, the J gene TRBJ1-2, with a tentative D call TRBD1 (5 bases). The CDR3 extends over 15 amino acids. V was trimmed by 0 bases and J by 0 bases, leaving 8 bases between them. The germline gives CDR1 ENHRY, CDR2 SYGVKD. CDR3 residues: CAISESGGANYGYTF. The CDR3 region has the DNA TGTGCCATCAGTGAGTCGGGGGGAGCTAACTATGGCTACACCTTC.

The J gene is TRBJ1-1, the V gene TRBV27; the D is unclear. Per germline, CDR1 MNHEY and CDR2 SMNVEV (reference sequence). This CDR3 has 15 amino acids. V shed 3 bases and J shed 7 bases, with 18 bases lying between them. Here the CDR3 reads CASSLPGGGLREAFF. Here the CDR3 DNA reads TGTGCCAGCAGTTTGCCCGGAGGAGGACTACGTGAAGCTTTCTTT.

This clone appeared a single time. The chain combines TRBV6-2 or TRBV6-3 with TRBJ2-3, with D possibly being TRBD2 (7 bases). Deletions cut 6 bases from V and 6 bases from J, with 22 bases between. There are 16 residues in the CDR3. The germline V gene has CDR1 MNHEY and CDR2 SVGEGT. The DNA for the CDR3 is TGTGCCAGCAGCCCACGGCGGGGGCCCCGGAGGGATACGCAGTATTTT. It translates to CASSPRRGPRRDTQYF.

As regards this clone: Other nucleotide sequences in the sample specify the same CDR3. This rearrangement joins TRBV2 to TRBJ2-5, with TRBD2 identical over 9 bases. CDR1 is SNHLY, CDR2 FYNNEI, per germline. The length of the CDR3 is 14 residues. V gave up 6 bases and J gave up 2 bases; unmatched junction bases: 4. The CDR3 here is CASRPRGGQETQYF. CDR3 in DNA: TGTGCCAGCAGACCGCGGGGGGGACAAGAGACCCAGTACTTC.

The chain uses TRBV6-5 and TRBJ1-2; D unresolved. The CDR3 length is 13 residues. V shed 6 bases and J shed 4 bases, with 12 bases lying between them. Germline V gene sequence: CDR1 MNHEY, CDR2 SVGAGI. Written as DNA, the CDR3 is TGTGCCAGCAGCCTCAGGCCTTCCTATGGCTACACCTTC. As protein: CASSLRPSYGYTF.

The count of this clone is one. V is TRBV9 and J is TRBJ2-3; D is undetermined. CDR1 is SGDLS and CDR2 is YYNGEE in the germline V gene. CDR3 length: 12 residues. V lost 3 bases and J 8 bases, leaving 10 bases between the germline ends. The CDR3 sequence is CASSGSKGTQYF. The CDR3 DNA is TGTGCCAGCAGCGGATCAAAGGGTACGCAGTATTTT.

In DNA, the CDR3 is TGTGCCAGCAGCACCTCGGGGGAATACAATGAGCAGTTCTTC. The encoded protein is CASSTSGEYNEQFF. The gene calls are TRBV13 and TRBJ2-1, with D tentatively TRBD2 (6 bases). V lost 5 bases and J lost 4, with 12 bases in between. The CDR3 is 14 residues long. Germline V gene data show CDR1 as PRHDT and CDR2 as FYEKMQ (reference sequence).

This clone has just one count. V and J are TRBV5-6 and TRBJ2-7, with D tentatively TRBD2 (5 bases). The CDR3 has 15 residues. V lost 0 bases and J lost 3, with 13 bases in between. Germline CDR1 and CDR2: SGHDT and YYEEEE. In nucleotides, the CDR3 is TGTGCCAGCAGCTTGGACGGGAACCGAATCTACGAGCAGTACTTC. This sequence encodes CASSLDGNRIYEQYF.

The chain couples TRBV3-1 (or the pseudogene TRBV3-2) to TRBJ1-4; D ambiguous. This CDR3 is built from 15 residues. Germline values: CDR1 LGHDT, CDR2 YNNKEL (reference sequence). V was trimmed by 4 bases and J by 3 bases, leaving 12 bases between them. The chain's CDR3 is CASSPVNGSNEKLFF. The CDR3 nucleotides are TGTGCCAGCAGCCCTGTAAATGGGTCTAATGAAAAACTGTTTTTT.

V gene TRBV12-5 combines with J gene TRBJ2-3; 7 positions match TRBD2. Germline values: CDR1 LGHNT, CDR2 FRNRAP. The CDR3 sequence is 15 residues long. Trimming at V came to 5 bases and at J to 2 bases, leaving 7 bases not matched to a gene. CDR3 nucleotide sequence: TGTGCTAGTGGTCCTCAGGGAGGGACCACAGATACGCAGTATTTT. Translated, it gives CASGPQGGTTDTQYF.

The chain employs TRBV29-1 and TRBJ2-2, with D perhaps matching TRBD2 (5 bases). Germline V gives CDR1 SQVTM, CDR2 ANQGSEA. This CDR3 is 14 amino acids long. Trimming left V 4 bases short and J 0 bases short, with 9 bases between. As DNA, the CDR3 is TGCAGCGTTGCCTACGGGGCGAACACCGGGGAGCTGTTTTTT. Translating gives CSVAYGANTGELFF.

This chain links TRBV7-9 with TRBJ1-1; unclear D gene. V was cut by 4 bases and J by 7 bases, with 10 bases left in between. CDR3 length equals 12 residues. Germline values: CDR1 SEHNR, CDR2 FQNEAQ (reference sequence). CDR3 coding DNA: TGTGCCAGCAGCTCAGGAGGGTTTGAAGCTTTCTTT. Residues: CASSSGGFEAFF.

This clone was counted only a few times. The chain combines TRBV5-1 with TRBJ2-7; D is unresolved. The CDR3 consists of 11 residues. Germline V gives CDR1 SGHRS, CDR2 YFSETQ. V was trimmed by 3 bases and J by 3 bases, leaving 4 bases between them. The CDR3 sequence is CASSSDYEQYF. The CDR3 coding sequence is TGCGCCAGCAGCTCAGACTACGAGCAGTACTTC.

This sequence joins TRBV14 and TRBJ2-2, with TRBD1 as a possible D gene (5 bases). The CDR3 is 17 amino acids. The germline gives CDR1 SGHDN, CDR2 FVKESK. V gave up 4 bases and J gave up 0 bases, with 15 bases separating them. The DNA for the CDR3 is TGTGCCAGCAGCCCAACGGTCAAGGGGTCGAACACCGGGGAGCTGTTTTTT. Translating gives CASSPTVKGSNTGELFF. Full variable domain (rest looked up from reference TRBV14 and TRBJ2-2): EAGVTQFPSHSVIEKGQTVTLRCDPISGHDNLYWYRRVMGKEIKFLLHFVKESKQDESGMPNNRFLAERTGGTYSTLKVQPAELEDSGVYFCASSPTVKGSNTGELFFGEGSRLTVL.

The V and J genes are TRBV6-2 or TRBV6-3 and TRBJ2-7; 7 bases line up with TRBD1. In germline, CDR1 is MNHEY, CDR2 SVGEGT. After removal of 4 bases from V and 2 bases from J, the junction contained 5 bases not matched to a gene. The CDR3 length is 14 residues. CDR3 amino acids: CASSSSGTAYEQYF. CDR3 DNA: TGTGCCAGCAGTTCATCCGGGACAGCCTACGAGCAGTACTTC.

The chain links TRBV5-8 to TRBJ1-1; D not certain. Germline CDR1 SGHTS, CDR2 YDEGEE. The CDR3 runs to 11 residues. Trimming pared 4 bases from V and 7 bases from J, leaving 8 bases between. The CDR3 nucleotides read TGTGCCAGCAGCCTCTGGAATGAAGCTTTCTTT. It is translated as CASSLWNEAFF.

The genes are TRBV6-2 or TRBV6-3 and TRBJ2-3; 9 bases are shared with TRBD2. This CDR3 has 16 amino acids. The germline CDR1 and CDR2 sequences are MNHEY and SVGEGT. Losses at the gene ends were 6 bases for V and 5 bases for J; bases not matched to a gene: 12. The CDR3 sequence is CASSFYSSGVLDTQYF. Here the CDR3 DNA reads TGTGCCAGCAGCTTTTACTCTAGCGGGGTGTTAGATACGCAGTATTTT.

This clone was observed once. The genes are TRBV9 and TRBJ2-3; TRBD2 might be the D (5 bases). The germline gives CDR1 SGDLS, CDR2 YYNGEE. CDR3 length: 17 residues. V gave up 0 bases and J gave up 5 bases, with 19 bases separating them. CDR3 residues: CASSVDSGYGKKDTQYF. For the CDR3, the DNA is TGTGCCAGCAGCGTAGACTCGGGGTATGGTAAAAAAGATACGCAGTATTTT.